The rows below give T cell receptor beta chains drawn from one sample of a study of blood T cell dynamics during melanoma immunotherapy. Profiling relied on immunoSEQ multiplex PCR, and the TCRdb table lists in-frame clones only, not all of them. The sample has some 14,000 clones; about 92% are singletons. Sequencing used effector memory CD8+ T cells from blood, obtained from a patient treated with checkpoint blockade. The receptors here all came from a human donor with melanoma. Each CDR3 is given with its conserved first and last residue. Each record gives: D gene, J gene, CDR3 length, clone size, V gene, CDR3 DNA, CDR3 protein. The D gene is left open where the match is weak. Clone size is not always given. Where it is, it says once, few, many or a class for expanded clones.

d_gene: TRBD1
j_gene: TRBJ2-7
len: 15
abundance: -
v_gene: TRBV7-9
CDR3nt: TGTGCCAGCAGCCCAACAGGGGGCCCTCGCGGCGAGCAGTACTTC
CDR3aa: CASSPTGGPRGEQYF

d_gene: -
j_gene: TRBJ2-7
len: 12
abundance: -
v_gene: TRBV27
CDR3nt: TGTGCCAGCAGTCCCTTGACCTACGAGCAGTACTTC
CDR3aa: CASSPLTYEQYF

d_gene: TRBD1
j_gene: TRBJ2-1
len: 15
abundance: -
v_gene: TRBV6-1
CDR3nt: TGTGCCACCTGTCCCGGGACAGGGGTCTACAATGAGCAGTTCTTC
CDR3aa: CATCPGTGVYNEQFF

d_gene: -
j_gene: TRBJ2-2
len: 15
abundance: -
v_gene: TRBV10-3
CDR3nt: TGTGCCATCAGCGCGGTTTCTGACAGCGCCGGGGAGCTGTTTTTT
CDR3aa: CAISAVSDSAGELFF

d_gene: -
j_gene: TRBJ1-5
len: 17
abundance: -
v_gene: TRBV19
CDR3nt: TGTGCCAGTAGTATCGATTACAGGGAATATAGCAATCAGCCCCAGCATTTT
CDR3aa: CASSIDYREYSNQPQHF

d_gene: -
j_gene: TRBJ1-4
len: 14
abundance: -
v_gene: TRBV2
CDR3nt: TGTGCCAGCAGTGCGGGGGCAGGGAATGAAAAACTGTTTTTT
CDR3aa: CASSAGAGNEKLFF

d_gene: -
j_gene: TRBJ2-7
len: 12
abundance: -
v_gene: TRBV29-1
CDR3nt: TGCAGCGCACCGCTAGACAGTGGCGAGCAGTACTTC
CDR3aa: CSAPLDSGEQYF

d_gene: -
j_gene: TRBJ2-3
len: 12
abundance: -
v_gene: TRBV7-2
CDR3nt: TGTGCCAGCAGCGAAAGCGCGGATACGCAGTATTTT
CDR3aa: CASSESADTQYF

d_gene: -
j_gene: TRBJ1-5
len: 14
abundance: few
v_gene: TRBV5-1
CDR3nt: TGCGCCAGCAGTCCGGGGCAGGGCAATCAGCCCCAGCATTTT
CDR3aa: CASSPGQGNQPQHF

d_gene: TRBD1
j_gene: TRBJ2-3
len: 17
abundance: -
v_gene: TRBV6-1
CDR3nt: TGTGCCAGCAGTGTAATGGGGACAGGGGAGTGGGCAGATACGCAGTATTTT
CDR3aa: CASSVMGTGEWADTQYF

d_gene: -
j_gene: TRBJ1-4
len: 16
abundance: once
v_gene: TRBV4-3
CDR3nt: TGCGCCAGCAGCCAAGATTGGTTTCCAACTAATGAAAAACTGTTTTTT
CDR3aa: CASSQDWFPTNEKLFF

d_gene: -
j_gene: TRBJ2-2
len: 17
abundance: -
v_gene: TRBV7-9
CDR3nt: TGTGCCAGCAGCTTAGTCGAGCCGGGAGTGGGAACCGGGGAGCTGTTTTTT
CDR3aa: CASSLVEPGVGTGELFF

d_gene: TRBD1
j_gene: TRBJ1-2
len: 17
abundance: -
v_gene: TRBV14
CDR3nt: TGTGCCAGCAGCCAAGATCTGGGAGGGGGCAACCGCTATGGCTACACCTTC
CDR3aa: CASSQDLGGGNRYGYTF

d_gene: -
j_gene: TRBJ1-1
len: 12
abundance: -
v_gene: TRBV4-1
CDR3nt: TGCGCCAGCAGCCCCGATAACACTGAAGCTTTCTTT
CDR3aa: CASSPDNTEAFF

d_gene: -
j_gene: TRBJ2-2
len: 12
abundance: -
v_gene: TRBV4-1
CDR3nt: TGCGCCAGCAGCCCCGTTCCCGGGGAGCTGTTTTTT
CDR3aa: CASSPVPGELFF

d_gene: -
j_gene: TRBJ2-3
len: 12
abundance: few
v_gene: TRBV10-1
CDR3nt: TGCGCCAGCAGTGATGGGTTTGATACGCAGTATTTT
CDR3aa: CASSDGFDTQYF

d_gene: -
j_gene: TRBJ2-7
len: 10
abundance: -
v_gene: TRBV6-1
CDR3nt: TGTGCCAGCAGTGGCTACGAGCAGTACTTC
CDR3aa: CASSGYEQYF

d_gene: -
j_gene: TRBJ2-1
len: 17
abundance: -
v_gene: TRBV28
CDR3nt: TGTGCCAGCAGTACCCGCGGGGGGACAGAGACCTACAATGAGCAGTTCTTC
CDR3aa: CASSTRGGTETYNEQFF

d_gene: -
j_gene: TRBJ2-7
len: 13
abundance: few
v_gene: TRBV7-9
CDR3nt: TGTGCCAGCAGCTTAGTTGCGTCCTACGAGCAGTACTTC
CDR3aa: CASSLVASYEQYF

d_gene: -
j_gene: TRBJ2-7
len: 17
abundance: few
v_gene: TRBV7-9
CDR3nt: TGTGCCAGCAGCCCAACCCCCGGGACACAGAACGACAACGAGCAGTACTTC
CDR3aa: CASSPTPGTQNDNEQYF

d_gene: -
j_gene: TRBJ1-1
len: 11
abundance: once
v_gene: TRBV28
CDR3nt: TGTGCCAGCTCGAGGGGGACTGAAGCTTTCTTT
CDR3aa: CASSRGTEAFF

d_gene: -
j_gene: TRBJ1-5
len: 15
abundance: -
v_gene: TRBV25-1
CDR3nt: TGTGCCAGCAGTGAGGGGGGCTTGGGAAATCAGCCCCAGCATTTT
CDR3aa: CASSEGGLGNQPQHF

d_gene: -
j_gene: TRBJ1-1
len: 14
abundance: -
v_gene: TRBV9
CDR3nt: TGTGCCAGCAGCGTTGTCGGGCAGTCTAATGAAGCTTTCTTT
CDR3aa: CASSVVGQSNEAFF

d_gene: -
j_gene: TRBJ2-7
len: 17
abundance: once
v_gene: TRBV27
CDR3nt: TGTGCCAGCAGTTTATTATCCCAGGGACGGAACCCCTACGAGCAGTACTTC
CDR3aa: CASSLLSQGRNPYEQYF

d_gene: TRBD2
j_gene: TRBJ2-1
len: 19
abundance: -
v_gene: TRBV6-1
CDR3nt: TGTGCCAGCCGTGGTGGGACTAGCGGGAGGCGGAGCTCCTACAATGAGCAGTTCTTC
CDR3aa: CASRGGTSGRRSSYNEQFF

d_gene: -
j_gene: TRBJ2-7
len: 12
abundance: -
v_gene: TRBV12-5
CDR3nt: TGTGCTAGTGGCAAGGACGCCTACGAGCAGTACTTC
CDR3aa: CASGKDAYEQYF

d_gene: -
j_gene: TRBJ2-7
len: 14
abundance: -
v_gene: TRBV7-9
CDR3nt: TGTGCCAGCACCACGACGGCTGCCCCCCACGAGCAGTACTTC
CDR3aa: CASTTTAAPHEQYF

d_gene: TRBD2
j_gene: TRBJ2-5
len: 14
abundance: -
v_gene: TRBV27
CDR3nt: TGTGCCAGCAGTTTGCGGGGGGCTGGGGAGACCCAGTACTTC
CDR3aa: CASSLRGAGETQYF

d_gene: -
j_gene: TRBJ2-7
len: 13
abundance: -
v_gene: TRBV29-1
CDR3nt: TGCAGCGTTGAATTGACGGCCTCCTACGAGCAGTACTTC
CDR3aa: CSVELTASYEQYF

d_gene: -
j_gene: TRBJ1-1
len: 15
abundance: -
v_gene: TRBV6-1
CDR3nt: TGTGCCAGCAGTGAATCCGACAGAATGAACACTGAAGCTTTCTTT
CDR3aa: CASSESDRMNTEAFF

d_gene: -
j_gene: TRBJ2-2
len: 15
abundance: -
v_gene: TRBV6-9
CDR3nt: TGTGCCAGCAGTTACATGGGACATCCTACCGGGGAGCTGTTTTTT
CDR3aa: CASSYMGHPTGELFF

d_gene: -
j_gene: TRBJ1-4
len: 14
abundance: -
v_gene: TRBV9
CDR3nt: TGTGCCAGCAGCGTAGAGGACGTCGGTGAAAAACTGTTTTTT
CDR3aa: CASSVEDVGEKLFF

d_gene: -
j_gene: TRBJ1-1
len: 15
abundance: few
v_gene: TRBV16
CDR3nt: TGTGCCAGCAGCCAATCACGGTCCATGAACACTGAAGCTTTCTTT
CDR3aa: CASSQSRSMNTEAFF

d_gene: -
j_gene: TRBJ2-1
len: 14
abundance: -
v_gene: TRBV27
CDR3nt: TGTGCCAGCGGCCGTGTTACAACCTACAATGAGCAGTTCTTC
CDR3aa: CASGRVTTYNEQFF

d_gene: -
j_gene: TRBJ1-5
len: 15
abundance: -
v_gene: TRBV4-1
CDR3nt: TGCGCCAGCAGCCAAGAAACGGGTAGCAATCAGCCCCAGCATTTT
CDR3aa: CASSQETGSNQPQHF

d_gene: -
j_gene: TRBJ1-5
len: 16
abundance: -
v_gene: TRBV27
CDR3nt: TGTGCCAGCAGTTTAGTGGGGCTCTATAGCAATCAGCCCCAGCATTTT
CDR3aa: CASSLVGLYSNQPQHF

d_gene: -
j_gene: TRBJ1-1
len: 13
abundance: once
v_gene: TRBV29-1
CDR3nt: TGCAGCGTCGGGGGCGGGGGGAACACTGAAGCTTTCTTT
CDR3aa: CSVGGGGNTEAFF

d_gene: -
j_gene: TRBJ1-5
len: 13
abundance: -
v_gene: TRBV19
CDR3nt: TGTGCCAGTACGACTAGTATTAATCAGCCCCAGCATTTT
CDR3aa: CASTTSINQPQHF

d_gene: TRBD1
j_gene: TRBJ2-7
len: 14
abundance: -
v_gene: TRBV7-9
CDR3nt: TGTGCCAGCAGCTCCGGACAGGCCCTCTACGAGCAGTACTTC
CDR3aa: CASSSGQALYEQYF

d_gene: -
j_gene: TRBJ1-2
len: 15
abundance: few
v_gene: TRBV9
CDR3nt: TGTGCCAGCAGCGTAGTAACAGGTGACCTTGAGGGCTACACCTTC
CDR3aa: CASSVVTGDLEGYTF

d_gene: -
j_gene: TRBJ1-1
len: 12
abundance: -
v_gene: TRBV10-3
CDR3nt: TGTGTCACGTGGGGGGAAGAGGCTGAAGCTTTCTTT
CDR3aa: CVTWGEEAEAFF

d_gene: -
j_gene: TRBJ2-3
len: 16
abundance: once
v_gene: TRBV6-5
CDR3nt: TGTGCCAGCAGTTTGTTGATGGGGGGTAGCACAGATACGCAGTATTTT
CDR3aa: CASSLLMGGSTDTQYF

d_gene: TRBD1
j_gene: TRBJ2-7
len: 12
abundance: -
v_gene: TRBV29-1
CDR3nt: TGCAGCGTTGAAGATGACAGGGACGAGCAGTACTTC
CDR3aa: CSVEDDRDEQYF

d_gene: -
j_gene: TRBJ1-5
len: 12
abundance: few
v_gene: TRBV4-1
CDR3nt: TGCGCCAGCAGCCAAGAGAATCAGCCCCAGCATTTT
CDR3aa: CASSQENQPQHF

d_gene: -
j_gene: TRBJ2-1
len: 12
abundance: -
v_gene: TRBV4-1
CDR3nt: TGCGCCAGCAGCCAAGGTAATAATGAGCAGTTCTTC
CDR3aa: CASSQGNNEQFF

d_gene: -
j_gene: TRBJ1-4
len: 15
abundance: -
v_gene: TRBV2
CDR3nt: TGTGCCAGCAGTGAAATGTCGACAGCTAATGAAAAACTGTTTTTT
CDR3aa: CASSEMSTANEKLFF

d_gene: -
j_gene: TRBJ1-3
len: 15
abundance: -
v_gene: TRBV9
CDR3nt: TGTGCCAGCAGCCCCAGTGAGGGTAGCGGAAACACCATATATTTT
CDR3aa: CASSPSEGSGNTIYF

d_gene: TRBD1
j_gene: TRBJ2-2
len: 17
abundance: few
v_gene: TRBV19
CDR3nt: TGTGCCAGTAGTATCTCCCGGGACAGGTCGAACACCGGGGAGCTGTTTTTT
CDR3aa: CASSISRDRSNTGELFF

d_gene: -
j_gene: TRBJ2-7
len: 11
abundance: -
v_gene: TRBV19
CDR3nt: TGTGCCAGTAGTTTCGACTACGAGCAGTACTTC
CDR3aa: CASSFDYEQYF

d_gene: -
j_gene: TRBJ1-4
len: 16
abundance: -
v_gene: TRBV5-1
CDR3nt: TGCGCCAGCAGCTTTGGACCGACCACAACTAATGAAAAACTGTTTTTT
CDR3aa: CASSFGPTTTNEKLFF

d_gene: TRBD2
j_gene: TRBJ2-7
len: 16
abundance: -
v_gene: TRBV9
CDR3nt: TGTGCCAGCAGCGTAGTGGGGAGCGGGAGTGCCAACGAGCAGTACTTC
CDR3aa: CASSVVGSGSANEQYF

d_gene: -
j_gene: TRBJ2-2
len: 17
abundance: once
v_gene: TRBV14
CDR3nt: TGTGCCAGCAGCCAAGTAGGGGCCAGGGGAAGGACCGGGGAGCTGTTTTTT
CDR3aa: CASSQVGARGRTGELFF

d_gene: -
j_gene: TRBJ2-7
len: 11
abundance: once
v_gene: TRBV27
CDR3nt: TGTGCCAGCAGCAGGGGTTACGAGCAGTACTTC
CDR3aa: CASSRGYEQYF